By share, the clone carrying this T cell receptor beta chain counts as medium-sized. The target antigen is unknown. The data are from a study of cytomegalovirus exposure and HLA in healthy donors. Study details: From HLA-typed donors, an early data release held approximately 85 million unique TCRs.

The PCR employed 60 Vbeta primers together with 13 Jbeta primers. Assay: immunoSEQ multiplex PCR; the TCRdb copy retains only in-frame clones and omits some. Of 100,000 or so clones in the sample, less than 65% were seen once. Broader study findings: A later analysis found most CMV-associated TCR beta chains apparently HLA-restricted.

Trimming pared 4 bases from V and 2 bases from J, leaving 13 bases between. The CDR3 length is 15 residues. From germline, CDR1 is MNHEY and CDR2 SVGAGI. Sequences were obtained from PBMCs. The chain is built from TRBV6-5 and TRBJ2-3; D is possibly TRBD1 (6 bases). This TCR was sampled from a woman younger than 45 in good health and CMV-seropositive. The CDR3 here is CASSLRGTVTDTQYF. The CDR3 DNA reads as TGTGCCAGCAGTTTAAGGGGGACGGTCACAGATACGCAGTATTTT.